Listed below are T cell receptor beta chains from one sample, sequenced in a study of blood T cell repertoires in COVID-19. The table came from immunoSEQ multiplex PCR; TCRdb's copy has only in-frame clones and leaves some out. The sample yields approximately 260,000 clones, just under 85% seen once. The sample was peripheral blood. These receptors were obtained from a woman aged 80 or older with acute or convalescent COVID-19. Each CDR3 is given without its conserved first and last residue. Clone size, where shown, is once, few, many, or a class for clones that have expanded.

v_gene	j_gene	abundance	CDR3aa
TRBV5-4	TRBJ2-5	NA	ASSRGGSETQY
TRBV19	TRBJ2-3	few	ASSIAGGPGTDTQY
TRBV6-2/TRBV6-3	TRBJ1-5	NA	ASSLGGTGNLIMPQH
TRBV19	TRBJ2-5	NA	ASSTRLAGSETQY
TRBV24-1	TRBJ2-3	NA	ATSEVAGALTDTQY
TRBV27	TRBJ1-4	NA	ASSPWTGNEKLF
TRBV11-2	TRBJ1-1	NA	ASSLFTGMNTEAF
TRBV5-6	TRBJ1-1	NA	ASSWGRNTEAF
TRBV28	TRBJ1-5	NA	ASSSPSGSNQPQH
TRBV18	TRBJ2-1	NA	ASSPRDTSSYNEQF
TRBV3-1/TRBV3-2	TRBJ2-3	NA	ASSQVRTSTQY
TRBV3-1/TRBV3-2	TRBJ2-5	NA	ASSPGGLETQY
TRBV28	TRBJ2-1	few	ASSPGGSGGAYEQF
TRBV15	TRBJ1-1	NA	ATRTGTGANTEAF
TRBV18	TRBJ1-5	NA	ASSPLDQPQH